What follows describes a single TCR beta chain. The CDR3 consists of 16 residues. Germline V lookup: CDR1 MNHEY, CDR2 SVGAGI. With 6 bases clipped from V and 9 bases from J, the junction kept 9 bases outside the gene matches. This record comes from a study of cytomegalovirus exposure and HLA in healthy donors. Across the study: The 110 million or so unique TCR beta sequences, from roughly 180 million T cells, were found by an earlier analysis.

The PCR had 60 Vbeta and 13 Jbeta primers. Sequenced by immunoSEQ multiplex PCR; TCRdb stores in-frame clones only, minus some. The sample lists some 200,000 clones, approximately 85% occurring once. This rearrangement joins TRBV6-5 to TRBJ1-6; 12 bases match TRBD1. Material: PBMCs. This sequence was found in a girl aged 10 to 17 in good health and CMV-seropositive. The CDR3 DNA reads TGTGCCAGCAGGTACCAAGGGGGACAGGGGGCTTCACCCCTCCACTTT. Translation gives CASRYQGGQGASPLHF.